This T cell receptor beta chain was obtained from a study of blood T cell repertoires in COVID-19. This CDR3 region has 15 residues. CDR1 is SGHTA and CDR2 is FQGNSA in the germline V gene. V lost 4 bases and J lost 8; bases outside the gene matches: 9. Clones were read by immunoSEQ multiplex PCR, and TCRdb kept only the in-frame ones, dropping some. The top ten clones hold about 4.6% of a sample with under 350,000 clones, about 89% of them seen once. What was sequenced was peripheral blood. This receptor was obtained from a man aged 40-50 years with acute or convalescent COVID-19. The chain joins TRBV7-2 to TRBJ2-3; 10 bases fit TRBD2. The CDR3 loop is CASSSTGAGGLTQYF. The CDR3 bases are TGTGCCAGCAGCTCCACGGGAGCGGGGGGGCTTACGCAGTATTTT. The whole variable domain, filled in from reference TRBV7-2 and TRBJ2-3, reads GAGVSQSPSNKVTEKGKDVELRCDPISGHTALYWYRQSLGQGLEFLIYFQGNSAPDKSGLPSDRFSAERTGGSVSTLTIQRTQQEDSAVYLCASSSTGAGGLTQYFGPGTRLTVL.